This TCR beta chain was documented in a study of post-analysis software for immune sequencing data. The library was made from cDNA and included unique molecular identifiers. Out of 1 to 10 million T cells, a few hundred thousand cDNA molecules were generated. From the PCR reads, TCRdb called clonotypes with MiXCR, one entry per CDR3 protein. The top ten clones hold 4.9% of a sample with approximately 770,000 distinct CDR3 sequences, about 43% of them seen once. Worth noting for this clonotype: Antigen: not known.

Trimming took 7 bases from V and 11 from J, leaving 14 bases between them. Looked up from germline, CDR1 is SGHTA and CDR2 is FQGNSA. This CDR3 is 11 amino acids long. Study-wide results and limits: Five or six TRBV segments appeared more often in patients than in controls, and TRBV5-6, TRBV5-1 and TRBV20-1 were among these. Under the F measure, samples that were prepared in one batch clustered strongly together. Multiple sclerosis patients had significantly lower normalized Chao1 diversity than controls.

The source of this sequence is a girl aged 5-17 years with multiple sclerosis. Sequences were obtained from blood. V gene TRBV7-2 combines with J gene TRBJ1-1; D unresolved. CDR3 coding DNA: TGTGCCAGCACCTCGGGAAGGAGGGCTTTCTTT. It is translated as CASTSGRRAFF. The whole variable domain, remainder taken from reference TRBV7-2 and TRBJ1-1, is GAGVSQSPSNKVTEKGKDVELRCDPISGHTALYWYRQSLGQGLEFLIYFQGNSAPDKSGLPSDRFSAERTGGSVSTLTIQRTQQEDSAVYLCASTSGRRAFFGQGTRLTVV.